This TCR beta chain derives from a study of cytomegalovirus exposure and HLA in healthy donors. Germline V gene sequence: CDR1 MNHEY, CDR2 SMNVEV (reference sequence). V shed 3 bases and J 6 bases; nucleotides not matched to a gene: 6. CDR3 size: 15 residues. TCRdb keeps only in-frame clones here, not all; method: immunoSEQ multiplex PCR. The sample consists of 150,000 to 200,000 clones, about 84% of them appearing once. The sequence was obtained from a woman aged 18-29 years in good health and CMV-seronegative. Sequencing input: PBMCs. The V and J genes are TRBV27 and TRBJ1-2; TRBD1 matches 11 bases. CDR3 protein: CASSLGTGGMNGYTF. The CDR3 nucleotides are TGTGCCAGCAGTTTGGGGACAGGGGGTATGAATGGCTACACCTTC.